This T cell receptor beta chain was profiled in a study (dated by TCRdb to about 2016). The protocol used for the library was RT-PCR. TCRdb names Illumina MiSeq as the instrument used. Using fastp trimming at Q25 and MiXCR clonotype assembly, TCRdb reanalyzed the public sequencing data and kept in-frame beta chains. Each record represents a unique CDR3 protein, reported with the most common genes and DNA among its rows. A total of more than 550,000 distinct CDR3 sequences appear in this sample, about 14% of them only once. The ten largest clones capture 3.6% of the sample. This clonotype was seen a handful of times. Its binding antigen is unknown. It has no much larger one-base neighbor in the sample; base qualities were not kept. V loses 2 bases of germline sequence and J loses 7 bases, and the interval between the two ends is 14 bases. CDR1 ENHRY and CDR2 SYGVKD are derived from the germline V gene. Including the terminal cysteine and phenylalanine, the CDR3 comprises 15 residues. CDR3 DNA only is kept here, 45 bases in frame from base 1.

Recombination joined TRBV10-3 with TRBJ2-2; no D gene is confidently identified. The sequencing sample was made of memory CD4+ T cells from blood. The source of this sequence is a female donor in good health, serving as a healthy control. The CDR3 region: CAISESLGIGGELFF. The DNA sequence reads TGTGCCATCAGTGAGAGCCTGGGGATAGGCGGGGAGCTGTTTTTT.